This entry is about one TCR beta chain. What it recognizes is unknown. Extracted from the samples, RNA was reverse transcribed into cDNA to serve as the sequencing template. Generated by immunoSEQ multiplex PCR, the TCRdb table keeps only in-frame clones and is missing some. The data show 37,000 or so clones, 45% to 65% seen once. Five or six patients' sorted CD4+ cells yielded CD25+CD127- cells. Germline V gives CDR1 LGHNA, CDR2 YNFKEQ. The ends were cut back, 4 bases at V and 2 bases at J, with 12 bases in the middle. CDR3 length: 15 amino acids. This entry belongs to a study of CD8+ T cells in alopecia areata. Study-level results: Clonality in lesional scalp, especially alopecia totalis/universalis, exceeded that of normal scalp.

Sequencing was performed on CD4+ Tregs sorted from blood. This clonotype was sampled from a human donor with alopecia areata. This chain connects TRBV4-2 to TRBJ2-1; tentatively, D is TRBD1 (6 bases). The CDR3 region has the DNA TGTGCCAGCAGCCCGAGGGGGTTGACCTACAATGAGCAGTTCTTC. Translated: CASSPRGLTYNEQFF.